These 29 T cell receptor beta chains were all obtained from the same sample, sequenced in a study of spatial heterogeneity in lung cancer. General study points: One measure, the expanded intratumoral alpha and beta TCR count, tracked tumor mutation counts.

Antigens for these TCRs are unknown. TCRdb analysed the 5' RACE reads with MiXCR anew, one entry per CDR3 protein. Altogether 8,000 or so distinct CDR3 sequences are present, 12% being singletons, with the ten largest covering about 10%. This sample's time point: sample taken at primary tumor resection. Sequenced here: lung tumor tissue, sampled at surgery. These receptors all stem from a male donor with early-stage non-small cell lung cancer.

This clonotype is medium-sized within its sample. Found in a library prepared for alpha chains, this beta chain is an off-target read, and its abundance has little meaning. The rearrangement links TRBV20-1 to TRBJ1-1; D ambiguous. Germline V gene sequence: CDR1 DFQATT, CDR2 SNEGSKA (reference sequence). V was clipped by 7 bases and J by 0 bases, with 12 bases between them. The CDR3 length is 13 residues. The CDR3 sequence: CSVSSHLNTEAFF. CDR3 bases: TGCAGTGTCTCGTCCCATCTGAACACTGAAGCTTTCTTT.

This clonotype appeared many times. Being off target in a library aimed at alpha chains, this beta chain has a size of little meaning. This chain joins TRBV24-1 and TRBJ2-7, with D hard to call. V shed 9 bases and J shed 2 bases, with 4 bases lying between them. CDR3 length: 10 amino acids. The V gene's germline CDR1 is KGHDR and CDR2 SFDVKD. In DNA form, the CDR3 reads TGTGCCACCGCCGCCTACGAGCAGTACTTC. This codes for CATAAYEQYF.

This clonotype was recorded at least ten times. This beta chain is a stray sequence in a library constructed for alpha chains; its clone size is not meaningful. This chain links TRBV5-1 with TRBJ2-3, with 12 bases that match TRBD2. Germline V gives CDR1 SGHRS, CDR2 YFSETQ. The CDR3 contains 16 residues. The ends lost 0 bases at V and 5 bases at J; junction bases unmatched: 4. CDR3 sequence: CASSLALAGGIDTQYF. CDR3 bases: TGCGCCAGCAGCTTGGCACTAGCGGGAGGAATAGATACGCAGTATTTT.

This clonotype showed up many times. This beta chain lies outside the target of a library built for alpha chains; its clone size means little. V usage is TRBV5-1 and J usage is TRBJ2-3; 8 bases match TRBD2. CDR3 size: 17 residues. Looked up from germline, CDR1 is SGHRS and CDR2 is YFSETQ. The V gene end was trimmed by 1 base and the J gene end by 1 base; junction bases not matched to a gene: 8. The CDR3 sequence: CASSLNSPTSGTDTQYF. Here the CDR3 DNA reads TGCGCCAGCAGCTTGAATTCCCCGACTAGCGGCACAGATACGCAGTATTTT.

This clonotype was seen many times. This beta chain is an unintended read in a library built for alpha chains; its size means little. V gene TRBV20-1 combines with J gene TRBJ1-1; 10 bases are shared with TRBD1. The CDR3 is 14 amino acids. The germline gives CDR1 DFQATT, CDR2 SNEGSKA (reference sequence). The V segment lost 3 bases and the J segment 5 bases; nucleotides outside the gene matches: 6. The CDR3 region has the DNA TGCAGTGCTAGGGACAGGGGGAAAGGGACTGAAGCTTTCTTT. Translation gives CSARDRGKGTEAFF.

This clonotype was seen repeatedly, ten times or more. Since it is a stray read in a library aimed at alpha chains, this beta chain has a size that is not meaningful. The chain has TRBV6-1 and TRBJ1-1; unclear D gene. CDR1 MNHNS and CDR2 SASEGT come from the germline V gene. The CDR3 runs to 12 residues. Trimming took off 6 bases at V and 5 bases at J, with 10 bases between the two ends. CDR3 in DNA: TGTGCCAGCAGGGATACAGTGACTGAAGCTTTCTTT. This sequence encodes CASRDTVTEAFF.

In its sample, this clonotype ranks as medium-sized. Because this beta chain is a stray read in a library intended to capture alpha chains, its abundance should not be given much weight. The rearrangement links TRBV7-9 to TRBJ1-2; D is unresolved. CDR3 size: 12 residues. V was pared by 1 base and J by 2 bases, with 2 bases between. Germline CDR1 SEHNR, CDR2 FQNEAQ (reference sequence). The CDR3 DNA reads as TGTGCCAGCAGCTTAGGGAACTATGGCTACACCTTC. It is translated as CASSLGNYGYTF.

By sample share, this clonotype is medium-sized (0.01 to 0.1%). The library was designed around alpha chains, so this beta chain is a stray read whose abundance carries little weight. The chain recombines TRBV12-3 or TRBV12-4 with TRBJ2-1; D gene ambiguous. V was clipped by 9 bases and J by 1 base, with 16 bases between them. The CDR3 has 15 residues. The CDR3 nucleotides read TGTGCCAGTATGGGCTTCTCGATGTCCTACAATGAGCAGTTCTTC. Translating gives CASMGFSMSYNEQFF.

This clonotype appeared many times. This beta chain was picked up by a library intended for alpha chains and is off target, so its count carries little meaning. The genes are TRBV11-2 and TRBJ2-7, with D hard to call. Trimming shortened V by 1 base and J by 3 bases, and 13 bases separated the two germline ends. This CDR3 comprises 15 residues. Germline CDR1 and CDR2: SGHAT and FQNNGV. CDR3 nucleotides: TGTGCCAGCAGCTTAGGAGCTACCTTAAACTACGAGCAGTACTTC. Its protein is CASSLGATLNYEQYF.

By share, this clonotype ranks as medium-sized (0.01 to 0.1%). This beta chain was picked up by a library intended for alpha chains and is off target, so its count carries little meaning. The chain recombines TRBV2 with TRBJ1-1; D ambiguous. The CDR3 sequence is 13 residues long. Trimming left V 1 base short and J 0 bases short, with 3 bases between. In germline, CDR1 is SNHLY, CDR2 FYNNEI. CDR3 in DNA: TGTGCCAGCAGTGAAGAAGTGAACACTGAAGCTTTCTTT. The encoded protein is CASSEEVNTEAFF.

As regards this clonotype: Being off target in a library aimed at alpha chains, this beta chain has a size of little meaning. This chain joins TRBV20-1 and TRBJ1-6, with D unresolved. V gave up 3 bases and J gave up 8 bases, with 14 bases separating them. Germline V gives CDR1 DFQATT, CDR2 SNEGSKA (reference sequence). CDR3 length: 14 amino acids. CDR3 coding DNA: TGCAGTGCTAGCACCGGAAAGTCGGATTCACCCCTCCACTTT. It encodes CSASTGKSDSPLHF.

On this clonotype itself: In a library made to pick up alpha chains, this beta chain is a stray read with a size that means little. This sequence joins TRBV3-1 and TRBJ2-7, with 7 bases matching TRBD1. The CDR3 runs to 14 residues. V was pared by 2 bases and J by 5 bases, with 6 bases of the junction left unmatched. Per the germline V gene, CDR1 is LGHDT and CDR2 is YNNKEL (reference sequence). DNA of the CDR3: TGTGCCAGCAGCCAATTACGACAGGGTAACGAGCAGTACTTC. This gives the protein CASSQLRQGNEQYF.

This clonotype counts as medium-sized. This beta chain is off target for a library built for alpha chains, so its abundance means little. The rearrangement links TRBV4-3 to TRBJ1-2, with TRBD1 matching over 7 bases. Germline-derived CDR1 and CDR2 are LGHNA and YSLEER. The CDR3 runs to 14 residues. J lost 5 bases, V lost 4 bases, and 7 bases had no gene match. Here the CDR3 reads CASSPRQGEYGYTF. The DNA for the CDR3 is TGCGCCAGCAGCCCTAGACAGGGAGAGTATGGCTACACCTTC.

This clonotype showed up many times. This beta chain is an off-target read within a library intended for alpha chains, so its frequency means little. The chain joins TRBV13 to TRBJ2-1, with 9 positions matching TRBD2. The germline gives CDR1 PRHDT, CDR2 FYEKMQ (reference sequence). CDR3 length: 16 residues. Unmatched junction bases numbered 13, after V lost 5 bases and J lost 8 bases. The CDR3 DNA is TGTGCCAGCAGCATCCCCGGTGCGGGAGGGTTATATGAGCAGTTCTTC. As protein: CASSIPGAGGLYEQFF.

This clonotype came up many times. This beta chain is a stray read from a library made for alpha chains; its abundance is not meaningful. This chain uses TRBV7-8 with TRBJ2-1, with 10 positions matching TRBD2. Trimming cost V 5 bases and J 7 bases; bases outside gene matches: 8. This CDR3 contains 15 residues. Per germline, CDR1 SGHVS and CDR2 FQNEAQ. The CDR3 DNA is TGTGCCAGCAGCCCCGGGCTAGCGGGAGAGAATGAGCAGTTCTTC. Translation gives CASSPGLAGENEQFF.

The sample holds many counts of this clonotype. This beta chain is an unintended read in a library built for alpha chains; its size means little. The genes are TRBV11-3 and TRBJ2-1; D possibly uses TRBD1 or TRBD2 (5 bases each). V was shortened by 3 bases and J by 8 bases, with 14 bases between the two germline ends. The CDR3 is 14 amino acids. Germline CDR1 reads SGHNT; CDR2 reads YENEEA. DNA for the CDR3: TGTGCCAGCAGCTTTTCCCCTAGCAGGGATGAGCAGTTCTTC. Its translation: CASSFSPSRDEQFF.

This clonotype was counted ten times or more. Within a library made for alpha chains, this beta chain is off target, and its count is uninformative. J is TRBJ2-2 and V is TRBV9, with a possible D match to TRBD2 (5 bases). Germline CDR1 is SGDLS and CDR2 is YYNGEE. Trimming removed 4 bases at V and 1 base at J, with 8 bases between. The CDR3 extends over 14 amino acids. The CDR3 DNA sequence: TGTGCCAGCAGCCTAAGCGGGAACACCGGGGAGCTGTTTTTT. Translation: CASSLSGNTGELFF.

This clonotype ranks as medium-sized (0.01 to 0.1%). As an off-target read in a library built for alpha chains, this beta chain has a frequency of little significance. The genes are TRBV20-1 and TRBJ2-3; no definite D call. CDR1 and CDR2 from the germline V gene are DFQATT and SNEGSKA (reference sequence). V was pared by 7 bases and J by 5 bases, with 7 bases between. This CDR3 contains 10 residues. CDR3 in DNA: TGCAGTGAGGGCCGAGATACGCAGTATTTT. It translates to CSEGRDTQYF.

This clonotype is classed as medium-sized. Because this beta chain is a stray read in a library intended to capture alpha chains, its abundance should not be given much weight. V and J are TRBV27 and TRBJ1-5; the D gene is possibly TRBD1 (6 bases). CDR3 length equals 13 residues. Germline values: CDR1 MNHEY, CDR2 SMNVEV (reference sequence). The germline V and J ends were trimmed by 8 bases and 6 bases, with 14 bases remaining between them. CDR3: CASRGAYGQPQHF. CDR3 in DNA: TGTGCCAGCCGGGGGGCGTATGGTCAGCCCCAGCATTTT.

The sample holds many counts of this clonotype. Within a library made for alpha chains, this beta chain is off target, and its count is uninformative. V is TRBV30 and J is TRBJ1-6; a weak D match, TRBD1 (5 bases). Deletions cut 4 bases from V and 7 bases from J, with 14 bases between. Germline assignment: CDR1 GTSNPN and CDR2 SVGIG (reference sequence). This CDR3 comprises 14 residues. CDR3 protein: CAWMAGMNNSPLHF. The DNA of the CDR3 is TGTGCCTGGATGGCAGGGATGAACAATTCACCCCTCCACTTT.

This clonotype has at least ten counts. With the library built for alpha chains, this beta chain is off target and its frequency is not meaningful. The V call is TRBV7-2, the J call TRBJ1-4; no firm D call. The CDR3 spans 14 residues. Trimming cost V 4 bases and J 7 bases, with 13 bases left between them. In germline, CDR1 is SGHTA, CDR2 FQGNSA. CDR3 sequence: CASSSAKEGEKLFF. For the CDR3, the DNA is TGTGCCAGCAGCTCGGCGAAAGAAGGTGAAAAACTGTTTTTT. The variable domain in full, completed from reference TRBV7-2 and TRBJ1-4, reads GAGVSQSPSNKVTEKGKDVELRCDPISGHTALYWYRQSLGQGLEFLIYFQGNSAPDKSGLPSDRFSAERTGGSVSTLTIQRTQQEDSAVYLCASSSAKEGEKLFFGSGTQLSVL.

This clonotype showed up many times. The size of this beta chain means little, since it is a stray read in a library made for alpha chains. The chain is built from TRBV5-1 and TRBJ1-3; no definite D call. This CDR3 has 16 residues. Germline V gene data show CDR1 as SGHRS and CDR2 as YFSETQ. V was trimmed by 0 bases and J by 1 base, leaving 11 bases between them. CDR3 nucleotides: TGCGCCAGCAGCTTGGGGTACCGCTCTTCTGGAAACACCATATATTTT. Protein product: CASSLGYRSSGNTIYF.

In its sample, this clonotype ranks as medium-sized (0.01 to 0.1%). The library was designed around alpha chains, so this beta chain is a stray read whose abundance carries little weight. The chain uses TRBV6-2 or TRBV6-3 and TRBJ1-2; D perhaps matches TRBD1 (5 bases). Germline V gene sequence: CDR1 MNHEY, CDR2 SVGEGT. Between the trimmed V and J ends, which lost 6 bases and 5 bases, there was a span of 16 bases. The CDR3 extends over 14 amino acids. In DNA, the CDR3 is TGTGCCAGCAGCGCTCCGGGGCAGGCTTATGGCTACACCTTC. Its translation is CASSAPGQAYGYTF.

This clonotype has a count of ten or more. Being off target in a library aimed at alpha chains, this beta chain has a size of little meaning. This chain joins TRBV12-3 or TRBV12-4 and TRBJ1-3; D gene uncertain. CDR3 length: 14 residues. The V end lost 6 bases, the J end lost 1 base, and 10 bases lay between the germline ends. CDR3 region: CASSLPLSGNTIYF. The CDR3 coding sequence is TGTGCCAGCAGCTTACCACTTTCTGGAAACACCATATATTTT.

This clonotype was found many times. Found in a library prepared for alpha chains, this beta chain is an off-target read, and its abundance has little meaning. The chain has TRBV2 and TRBJ1-1; D call uncertain. This CDR3 spans 13 amino acids. The germline V and J ends were trimmed by 4 bases and 0 bases, with 6 bases remaining between them. Germline V gene sequence: CDR1 SNHLY, CDR2 FYNNEI. CDR3 sequence (DNA): TGTGCCAGCAGTGTAGCCCTGAACACTGAAGCTTTCTTT. It specifies CASSVALNTEAFF.

This clonotype showed up many times. Little can be read into the size of this beta chain, an off-target read in a library designed for alpha chains. The V and J genes are TRBV7-2 and TRBJ2-1; weak D call: TRBD1 (5 bases). V shed 7 bases and J shed 7 bases, with 17 bases lying between them. The CDR3 runs 14 residues. The germline gives CDR1 SGHTA, CDR2 FQGNSA. The CDR3 is CASNPMGRANEQFF. The CDR3 DNA reads TGTGCCAGCAACCCTATGGGCAGGGCGAATGAGCAGTTCTTC.

This clonotype was detected ten times or more. This beta chain was picked up by a library intended for alpha chains and is off target, so its count carries little meaning. V is TRBV7-2 and J is TRBJ2-3, with D perhaps matching TRBD1 or TRBD2 (5 bases each). Per germline, CDR1 SGHTA and CDR2 FQGNSA. V was trimmed by 1 base and J by 1 base, leaving 9 bases between them. The CDR3 covers 15 residues. CDR3 sequence (DNA): TGTGCCAGCAGCTTAGGGGGGAAAGGCACAGATACGCAGTATTTT. As protein: CASSLGGKGTDTQYF.

This clonotype was detected many times. Found in a library prepared for alpha chains, this beta chain is an off-target read, and its abundance has little meaning. The V call is TRBV7-2, the J call TRBJ2-7; 7 nucleotides align to TRBD2. In germline, CDR1 is SGHTA, CDR2 FQGNSA. The CDR3 runs 14 residues. J was trimmed by 5 bases and V by 10 bases; bases with no gene match: 14. CDR3 in DNA: TGTGCCACCCAGCCTAGGGCGGGAGTCAACGAGCAGTACTTC. This codes for CATQPRAGVNEQYF.

At least ten counts were recorded for this clonotype. Within a library made for alpha chains, this beta chain is off target, and its count is uninformative. This rearrangement joins TRBV30 to TRBJ2-2; either TRBD1 or TRBD2 may supply D (7 bases each). The germline V and J ends were trimmed by 2 bases and 5 bases, with 12 bases remaining between them. The CDR3 loop spans 14 amino acids. Germline V lookup: CDR1 GTSNPN, CDR2 SVGIG (reference sequence). The chain's CDR3 is CAWSLQGGTGELFF. The CDR3 DNA sequence: TGTGCCTGGAGTCTCCAGGGGGGGACCGGGGAGCTGTTTTTT.